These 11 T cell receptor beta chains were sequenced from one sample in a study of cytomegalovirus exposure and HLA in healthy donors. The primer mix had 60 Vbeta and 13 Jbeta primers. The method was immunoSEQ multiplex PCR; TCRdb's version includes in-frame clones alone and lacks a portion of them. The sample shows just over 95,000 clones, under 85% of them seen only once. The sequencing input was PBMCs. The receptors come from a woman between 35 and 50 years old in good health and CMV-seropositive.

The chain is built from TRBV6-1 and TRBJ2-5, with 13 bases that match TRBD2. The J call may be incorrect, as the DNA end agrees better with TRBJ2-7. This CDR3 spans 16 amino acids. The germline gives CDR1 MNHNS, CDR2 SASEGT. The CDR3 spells CASSEAGTSGAYEQYF. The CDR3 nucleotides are TGTGCCAGCAGTGAGGCCGGGACTAGCGGGGCCTACGAGCAGTACTTC.

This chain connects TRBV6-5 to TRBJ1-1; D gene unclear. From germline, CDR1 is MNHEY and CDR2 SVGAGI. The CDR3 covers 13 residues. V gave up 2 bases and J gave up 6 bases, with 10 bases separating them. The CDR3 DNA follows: TGTGCCAGCAGTTACACTCGAAACGCTGAAGCTTTCTTT. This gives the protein CASSYTRNAEAFF.

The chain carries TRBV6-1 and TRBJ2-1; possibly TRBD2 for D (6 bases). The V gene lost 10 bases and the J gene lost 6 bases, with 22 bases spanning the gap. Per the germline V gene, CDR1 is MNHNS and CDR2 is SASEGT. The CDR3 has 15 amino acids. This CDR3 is CATHRLAGSLNEQFF. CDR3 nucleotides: TGTGCCACGCATCGGCTGGCGGGATCCCTCAATGAGCAGTTCTTC.

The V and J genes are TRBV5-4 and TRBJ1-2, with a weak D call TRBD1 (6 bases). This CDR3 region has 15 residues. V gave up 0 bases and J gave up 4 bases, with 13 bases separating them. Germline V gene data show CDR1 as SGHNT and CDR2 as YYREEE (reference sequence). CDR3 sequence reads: CASSLEGRGGYGYTF. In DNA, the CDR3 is TGTGCCAGCAGCTTGGAAGGCAGGGGCGGCTATGGCTACACCTTC.

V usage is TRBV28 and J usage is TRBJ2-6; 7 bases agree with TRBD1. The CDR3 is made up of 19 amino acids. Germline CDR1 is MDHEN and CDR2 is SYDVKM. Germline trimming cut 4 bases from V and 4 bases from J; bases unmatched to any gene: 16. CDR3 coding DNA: TGTGCCAGCAGTTCCATCCACAGGGGATTGGGGGTGGGGGCCAACGTCCTGACTTTC. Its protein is CASSSIHRGLGVGANVLTF. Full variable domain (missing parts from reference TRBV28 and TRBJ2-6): DVKVTQSSRYLVKRTGEKVFLECVQDMDHENMFWYRQDPGLGLRLIYFSYDVKMKEKGDIPEGYSVSREKKERFSLILESASTNQTSMYLCASSSIHRGLGVGANVLTFGAGSRLTVL.

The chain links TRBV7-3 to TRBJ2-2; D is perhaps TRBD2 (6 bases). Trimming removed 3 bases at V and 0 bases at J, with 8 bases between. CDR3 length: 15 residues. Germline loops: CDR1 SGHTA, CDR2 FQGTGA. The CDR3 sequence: CASSFSGANTGELFF. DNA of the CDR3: TGTGCCAGCAGCTTTTCGGGGGCGAACACCGGGGAGCTGTTTTTT.

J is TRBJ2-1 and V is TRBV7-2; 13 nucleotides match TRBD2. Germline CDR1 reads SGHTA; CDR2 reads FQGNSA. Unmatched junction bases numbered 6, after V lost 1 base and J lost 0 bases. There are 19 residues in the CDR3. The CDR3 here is CASSLVTSGRTGSYNEQFF. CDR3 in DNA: TGTGCCAGCAGCTTAGTGACTAGCGGGAGGACAGGCTCCTACAATGAGCAGTTCTTC.

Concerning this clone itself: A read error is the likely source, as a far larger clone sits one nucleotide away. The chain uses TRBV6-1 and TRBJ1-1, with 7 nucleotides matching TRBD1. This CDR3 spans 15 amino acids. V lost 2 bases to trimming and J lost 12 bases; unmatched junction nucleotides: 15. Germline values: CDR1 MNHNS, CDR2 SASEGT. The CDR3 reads CASSETSGGGISPFF. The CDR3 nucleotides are TGTGCCAGCAGTGAAACTTCAGGAGGGGGCATTTCGCCTTTCTTT.

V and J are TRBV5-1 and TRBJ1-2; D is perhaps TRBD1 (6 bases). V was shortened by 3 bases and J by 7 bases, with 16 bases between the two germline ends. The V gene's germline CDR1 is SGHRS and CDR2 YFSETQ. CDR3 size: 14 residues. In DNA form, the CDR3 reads TGCGCCAGCAGCTCGGTCTTAGCCAGGGGTGGCTACACCTTC. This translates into CASSSVLARGGYTF.

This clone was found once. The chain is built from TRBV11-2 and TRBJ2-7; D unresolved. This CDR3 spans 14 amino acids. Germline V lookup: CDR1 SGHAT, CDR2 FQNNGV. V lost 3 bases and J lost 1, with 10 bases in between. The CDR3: CASSLRRVSYEQYF. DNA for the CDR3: TGTGCCAGCAGCTTGCGACGGGTTTCCTACGAGCAGTACTTC.

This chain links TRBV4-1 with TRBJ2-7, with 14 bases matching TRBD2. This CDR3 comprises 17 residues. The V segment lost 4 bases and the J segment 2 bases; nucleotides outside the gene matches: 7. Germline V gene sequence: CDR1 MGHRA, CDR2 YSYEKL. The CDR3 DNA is TGCGCCAGCAGCCCGGGACTAGCGGGAGAGGAAGCCTACGAGCAGTACTTC. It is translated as CASSPGLAGEEAYEQYF.